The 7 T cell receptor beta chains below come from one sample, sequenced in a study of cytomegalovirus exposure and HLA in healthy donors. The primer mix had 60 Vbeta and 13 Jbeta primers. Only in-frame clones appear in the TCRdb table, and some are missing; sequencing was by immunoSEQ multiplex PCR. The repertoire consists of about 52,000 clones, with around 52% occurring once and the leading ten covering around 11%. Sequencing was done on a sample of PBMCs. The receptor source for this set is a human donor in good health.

CDR3 loop: CASSLGSTDSMNTEAFF. The CDR3 DNA sequence: TGCGCCAGCAGCTTGGGTTCCACAGATTCCATGAACACTGAAGCTTTCTTT. The chain is built from TRBV5-1 and TRBJ1-1, with D hard to call. Germline V lookup: CDR1 SGHRS, CDR2 YFSETQ. Trimming stripped 0 bases from V and 0 bases from J, with 15 bases between. The CDR3 length is 17 residues.

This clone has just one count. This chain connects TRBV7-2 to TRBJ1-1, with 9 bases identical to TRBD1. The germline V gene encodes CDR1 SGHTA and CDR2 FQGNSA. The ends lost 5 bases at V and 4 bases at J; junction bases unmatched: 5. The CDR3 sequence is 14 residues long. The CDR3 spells CASSLGTGRTEAFF. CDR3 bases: TGTGCCAGCAGCCTTGGGACAGGGCGCACTGAAGCTTTCTTT.

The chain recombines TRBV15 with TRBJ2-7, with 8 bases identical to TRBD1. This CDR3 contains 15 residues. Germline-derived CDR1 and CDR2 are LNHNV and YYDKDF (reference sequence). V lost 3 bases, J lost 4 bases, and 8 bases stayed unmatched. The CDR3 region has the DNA TGTGCCACCAGCAGGGGGGACAGGCTTGGGTACGAGCAGTACTTC. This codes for CATSRGDRLGYEQYF.

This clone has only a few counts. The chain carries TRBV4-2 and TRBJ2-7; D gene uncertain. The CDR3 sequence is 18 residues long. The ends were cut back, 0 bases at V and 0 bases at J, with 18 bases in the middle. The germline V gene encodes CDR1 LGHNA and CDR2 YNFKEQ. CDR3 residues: CASSQEAPQRLYSYEQYF. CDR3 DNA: TGTGCCAGCAGCCAAGAAGCCCCCCAGCGCTTATACTCCTACGAGCAGTACTTC.

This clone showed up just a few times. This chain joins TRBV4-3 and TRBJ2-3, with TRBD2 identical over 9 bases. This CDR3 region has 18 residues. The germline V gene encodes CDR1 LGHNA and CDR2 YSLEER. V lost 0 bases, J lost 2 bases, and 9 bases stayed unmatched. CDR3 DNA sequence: TGCGCCAGCAGCCAAGAAGGGATAGCGGGGGCCTTCACAGATACGCAGTATTTT. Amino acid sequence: CASSQEGIAGAFTDTQYF.

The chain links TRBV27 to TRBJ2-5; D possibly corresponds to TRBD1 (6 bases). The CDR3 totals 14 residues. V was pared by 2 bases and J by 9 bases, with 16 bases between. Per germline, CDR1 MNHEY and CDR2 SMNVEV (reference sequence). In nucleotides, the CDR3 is TGTGCCAGCAGTTTAGAAGGGACACCTAGACCCCAGTACTTC. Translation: CASSLEGTPRPQYF.

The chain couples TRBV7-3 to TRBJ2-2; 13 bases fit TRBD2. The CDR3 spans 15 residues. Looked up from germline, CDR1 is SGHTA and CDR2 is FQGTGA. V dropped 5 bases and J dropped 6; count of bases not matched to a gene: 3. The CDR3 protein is CASSGTSGAPGELFF. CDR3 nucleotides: TGTGCCAGCAGCGGGACTAGCGGGGCCCCCGGGGAGCTGTTTTTT.